One sample yielded the 24 T cell receptor beta chains listed below, sequenced in a study of CD8 T cells in ankylosing spondylitis (dated by TCRdb to about 2017). The library was obtained by 5' RACE. Sequencing relied on an Illumina HiSeq 2500. The public reads were run again by TCRdb, first through fastp at Q25 and then through MiXCR, and only productive beta chains were kept. Here each entry gathers all rows of one CDR3 protein and keeps the most common genes and DNA. The sample yields about 160,000 distinct CDR3 sequences; around 42% were counted once. The leading ten clones occupy 13% to 15% of the sample. The sample taken for sequencing was synovial fluid, either unsorted or a sorted T cell fraction (not recorded which). These receptors came from a male donor with ankylosing spondylitis.

This clonotype has a handful of counts. The V and J genes are TRBV28 and TRBJ2-2, with D perhaps matching TRBD2 (5 bases). Trimming took 6 bases from V and 0 from J, leaving 11 bases between them. Germline-derived CDR1 and CDR2 are MDHEN and SYDVKM. The CDR3 sequence is 15 residues long. This CDR3 is CASRQSGANTGELFF. DNA of the CDR3: TGTGCCAGCAGGCAAAGCGGTGCGAACACCGGGGAGCTGTTTTTT. The full variable domain, with the rest looked up from reference TRBV28 and TRBJ2-2, is DVKVTQSSRYLVKRTGEKVFLECVQDMDHENMFWYRQDPGLGLRLIYFSYDVKMKEKGDIPEGYSVSREKKERFSLILESASTNQTSMYLCASRQSGANTGELFFGEGSRLTVL.

The chain uses TRBV20-1 and TRBJ2-7; D tentatively reads TRBD1 or TRBD2 (5 bases each). Trimming left V 0 bases short and J 4 bases short, with 13 bases between. The germline gives CDR1 DFQATT, CDR2 SNEGSKA (reference sequence). The CDR3 is 14 amino acids. In DNA form, the CDR3 reads TGCAGTGCTAGAGAGACAGAGGGTCCTTACGAGCAGTACTTC. Its translation is CSARETEGPYEQYF.

The gene calls are TRBV12-3 or TRBV12-4 and TRBJ2-7, with 7 bases that match TRBD2. V trimming: 3 bases; J trimming: 2 bases; junction bases outside the gene matches: 7. CDR3 length: 15 residues. CDR3 sequence reads: CASSLWPSGTYEQYF. CDR3 in DNA: TGTGCCAGCAGTTTGTGGCCTAGCGGTACCTACGAGCAGTACTTC.

V is TRBV4-3 and J is TRBJ2-7, with no clear D. Germline V lookup: CDR1 LGHNA, CDR2 YSLEER. The CDR3 consists of 14 residues. Trimming stripped 0 bases from V and 3 bases from J, with 9 bases between. In DNA, the CDR3 is TGCGCCAGCAGCCAAGAGATTACCGACTACGAGCAGTACTTC. Translated: CASSQEITDYEQYF.

This clonotype has just a few counts. V gene TRBV29-1 combines with J gene TRBJ1-1; D gene uncertain. CDR1 is SQVTM, CDR2 ANQGSEA, per germline. CDR3 length equals 13 residues. V was cut by 7 bases and J by 6 bases, with 18 bases left in between. In nucleotides, the CDR3 is TGCAGCGCCCACCGGTTCTTTCCTTCTGAAGCTTTCTTT. This encodes CSAHRFFPSEAFF.

This clonotype showed up just a few times. V is TRBV12-3 or TRBV12-4 and J is TRBJ2-1; D gene ambiguous. Trimming removed 2 bases at V and 4 bases at J, with 9 bases between. CDR3 size: 14 residues. CDR3 amino acids: CASSLSRLYNEQFF. CDR3 DNA sequence: TGTGCCAGCAGTTTAAGCAGATTATACAATGAGCAGTTCTTC.

A remark on this clonotype: At one end the junction does not follow the germline gene, possibly because of a read error. V gene TRBV24-1 combines with J gene TRBJ2-1, with D possibly being TRBD1 (6 bases). CDR3 length: 12 residues. CDR1 is KGHDR and CDR2 is SFDVKD in the germline V gene. The CDR3 DNA reads as TGTGCCACCATCCCTTGGGACAATGGGCAGTTCTTC. Encoded protein: CATIPWDNGQFF.

This clonotype has more than one count but fewer than ten. The V gene is TRBV4-3, the J gene TRBJ2-1; 7 nucleotides match TRBD1. The V gene end was trimmed by 3 bases and the J gene end by 4 bases; junction bases not matched to a gene: 6. CDR1 and CDR2 from the germline V gene are LGHNA and YSLEER. This CDR3 region has 15 residues. CDR3 region: CASSQVQGPYNEQFF. In nucleotides, the CDR3 is TGCGCCAGCAGCCAGGTACAGGGGCCGTACAATGAGCAGTTCTTC.

The chain uses TRBV5-1 and TRBJ2-1, with D perhaps TRBD2 (6 bases). V lost 4 bases to trimming and J lost 5 bases, with 16 bases between them. The CDR3 runs 15 residues. CDR1 SGHRS and CDR2 YFSETQ come from the germline V gene. CDR3 in amino acids: CASSPVAASDNEQFF. The DNA of the CDR3 is TGCGCCAGCAGCCCCGTAGCGGCTTCGGACAATGAGCAGTTCTTC.

This clonotype is a singleton in its sample. The chain combines TRBV18 with TRBJ2-2, with no clear D. Germline V lookup: CDR1 KGHSH, CDR2 LQKENI. The CDR3 sequence is 13 residues long. V dropped 2 bases and J dropped 5 bases, with 6 bases sitting between them. CDR3 amino acids: CASSPYRTGELFF. In nucleotides, the CDR3 is TGTGCCAGCTCACCATATAGGACCGGGGAGCTGTTTTTT.

This rearrangement joins TRBV20-1 to TRBJ2-1, with TRBD2 matching 10 bases. Germline CDR1 and CDR2: DFQATT and SNEGSKA (reference sequence). CDR3 length equals 16 residues. Germline trimming cut 3 bases from V and 3 bases from J; bases unmatched to any gene: 8. The CDR3 nucleotides read TGCAGTGCTAGTGGTTCTAGCGGGGGTGTCTACAATGAGCAGTTCTTC. Protein product: CSASGSSGGVYNEQFF.

This clonotype was seen a few times. The chain recombines TRBV27 with TRBJ2-7; no clear D gene. The V and J ends lost 2 bases and 2 bases respectively, with 13 bases between them. This CDR3 has 15 amino acids. The germline V gene has CDR1 MNHEY and CDR2 SMNVEV (reference sequence). CDR3 sequence reads: CASSLGWLGPYEQYF. For the CDR3, the DNA is TGTGCCAGCAGTTTAGGTTGGTTGGGTCCCTACGAGCAGTACTTC.

The chain couples TRBV7-6 to TRBJ1-6; 7 nucleotides align to TRBD1. Germline assignment: CDR1 SGHVS and CDR2 FNYEAQ. J gave up 1 base and V 3 bases, and 12 bases lay outside the gene matches. The CDR3 spans 19 residues. The CDR3: CASSLGQPPRGSYNSPLHF. The CDR3, as DNA: TGTGCCAGCAGCTTGGGACAGCCGCCCCGGGGGTCCTATAATTCACCCCTCCACTTT.

This sequence joins TRBV5-4 and TRBJ2-7, with a tentative D call TRBD1 (5 bases). V lost 3 bases and J 0 bases, leaving 13 bases between the germline ends. The germline V gene encodes CDR1 SGHNT and CDR2 YYREEE (reference sequence). This CDR3 region has 15 residues. The CDR3 DNA sequence: TGTGCCAGCAGCTATGGAGCAGGGCACTCCTACGAGCAGTACTTC. This translates into CASSYGAGHSYEQYF.

The chain carries TRBV19 and TRBJ1-5; D possibly corresponds to TRBD1 (6 bases). The V end was cut by 1 base, the J end by 1 base, with 14 bases between. This CDR3 region has 17 residues. The germline V gene has CDR1 LNHDA and CDR2 SQIVND (reference sequence). The DNA of the CDR3 is TGTGCCAGTAGTATAGTATCAGGGGCGAACAGCAATCAGCCCCAGCATTTT. Its protein product is CASSIVSGANSNQPQHF.

At least ten counts were recorded for this clonotype. This rearrangement joins TRBV11-2 to TRBJ1-4, with D perhaps TRBD1 (5 bases). V was pared by 3 bases and J by 0 bases, with 8 bases between. Germline V gives CDR1 SGHAT, CDR2 FQNNGV. There are 15 residues in the CDR3. The CDR3 loop is CASSLRGSTNEKLFF. The DNA for the CDR3 is TGTGCCAGCAGCTTGCGGGGCTCAACTAATGAAAAACTGTTTTTT.

This clonotype was counted ten times or more. V gene TRBV5-6 combines with J gene TRBJ1-1; D ambiguous. The germline V and J ends were trimmed by 0 bases and 6 bases, with 6 bases remaining between them. The V gene's germline CDR1 is SGHDT and CDR2 YYEEEE. The CDR3 has 12 residues. CDR3 amino acids: CASSLAVSEAFF. The CDR3 bases are TGTGCCAGCAGCTTGGCAGTCTCTGAAGCTTTCTTT.

This clonotype was detected a few times. This clone may be a read error of a much larger clone one base away. The chain is built from TRBV12-3 or TRBV12-4 and TRBJ2-2; either TRBD1 or TRBD2 may supply D (5 bases each). This CDR3 is built from 13 residues. V lost 3 bases and J lost 4, with 6 bases in between. The chain's CDR3 is CASSFGGTGELFF. The CDR3, as DNA: TGTGCCAGCAGTTTTGGGGGCACCGGGGAGCTGTTTTTT.

This chain uses TRBV19 with TRBJ2-1; 9 nucleotides align to TRBD2. The CDR3 is made up of 17 amino acids. The J segment lost 2 bases and the V segment lost 0 bases, leaving 5 bases of the junction unmatched. Germline lookup yields CDR1 LNHDA and CDR2 SQIVND (reference sequence). The CDR3 spells CASSIDSGSPTYNEQFF. The DNA of the CDR3 is TGTGCCAGTAGTATAGATAGCGGGAGCCCTACCTACAATGAGCAGTTCTTC.

The chain couples TRBV18 to TRBJ2-1; D unresolved. The germline V and J ends were trimmed by 3 bases and 4 bases, with 7 bases remaining between them. Germline V gene data show CDR1 as KGHSH and CDR2 as LQKENI. The CDR3 runs 13 residues. Here the CDR3 reads CASSPTGYNEQFF. CDR3 bases: TGTGCCAGCTCACCTACCGGGTACAATGAGCAGTTCTTC. Complete variable domain (other parts from reference TRBV18 and TRBJ2-1): NAGVMQNPRHLVRRRGQEARLRCSPMKGHSHVYWYRQLPEEGLKFMVYLQKENIIDESGMPKERFSAEFPKEGPSILRIQQVVRGDSAAYFCASSPTGYNEQFFGPGTRLTVL.

V and J are TRBV4-1 and TRBJ1-1; no clear D gene. V lost 0 bases, J lost 0 bases, and 17 bases lay in between. The CDR3 is 18 residues long. The germline gives CDR1 MGHRA, CDR2 YSYEKL. The CDR3 bases are TGCGCCAGCAGCCAAGACCTAACAGTTTTGGGTCTGAACACTGAAGCTTTCTTT. As protein: CASSQDLTVLGLNTEAFF.

This clonotype was counted many times. V is TRBV30 and J is TRBJ2-3; 8 bases are shared with TRBD2. The germline V gene has CDR1 GTSNPN and CDR2 SVGIG (reference sequence). With V trimmed by 2 bases and J by 10 bases, 8 bases remained unmatched. The CDR3 consists of 13 residues. CDR3 sequence (DNA): TGTGCCTGGAGTCCGGGGGGGCAGGTAGCGCAGTATTTT. This sequence encodes CAWSPGGQVAQYF.

This rearrangement joins TRBV12-3 or TRBV12-4 to TRBJ2-2, with TRBD2 identical over 15 bases. This CDR3 has 18 amino acids. V lost 6 bases to trimming and J lost 0 bases; unmatched junction nucleotides: 5. The CDR3 spells CASSGLAGGRANTGELFF. In DNA form, the CDR3 reads TGTGCCAGCAGCGGACTAGCGGGAGGGCGGGCGAACACCGGGGAGCTGTTTTTT.

This clonotype was found a few times. The chain uses TRBV7-9 and TRBJ1-5; D gene unclear. CDR3 length: 14 residues. Trimming took 5 bases from V and 7 from J, leaving 15 bases between them. The germline gives CDR1 SEHNR, CDR2 FQNEAQ (reference sequence). The CDR3 here is CASSRTSRRQPQHF. The CDR3 DNA sequence: TGTGCCAGCAGCCGCACGTCCAGGCGACAGCCCCAGCATTTT. Supplemented by reference TRBV7-9 and TRBJ1-5, the full variable domain reads DTGVSQNPRHKITKRGQNVTFRCDPISEHNRLYWYRQTLGQGPEFLTYFQNEAQLEKSRLLSDRFSAERPKGSFSTLEIQRTEQGDSAMYLCASSRTSRRQPQHFGDGTRLSIL.